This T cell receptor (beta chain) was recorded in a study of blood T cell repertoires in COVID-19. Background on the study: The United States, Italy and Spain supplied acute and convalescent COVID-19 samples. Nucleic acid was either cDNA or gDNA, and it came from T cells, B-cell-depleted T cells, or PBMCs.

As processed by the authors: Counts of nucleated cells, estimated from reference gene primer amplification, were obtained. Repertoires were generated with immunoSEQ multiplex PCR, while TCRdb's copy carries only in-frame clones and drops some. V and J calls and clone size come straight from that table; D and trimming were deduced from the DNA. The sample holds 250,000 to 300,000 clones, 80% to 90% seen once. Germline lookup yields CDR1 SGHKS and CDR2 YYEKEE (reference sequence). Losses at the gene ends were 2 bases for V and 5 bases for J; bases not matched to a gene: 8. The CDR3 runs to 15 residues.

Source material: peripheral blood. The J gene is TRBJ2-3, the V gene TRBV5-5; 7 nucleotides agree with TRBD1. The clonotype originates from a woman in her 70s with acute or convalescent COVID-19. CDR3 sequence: CASSFNRGPGDTQYF. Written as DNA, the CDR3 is TGTGCCAGCAGCTTTAATAGGGGGCCGGGAGATACGCAGTATTTT.